These T cell receptor beta chains were read from a single sample in a study of T cells in Graves' hyperthyroidism and ophthalmopathy. TCRdb re-analysed the multiplex PCR reads in MiXCR, keeping a single row per CDR3 protein. The sample has fewer than 450,000 distinct CDR3 sequences; more than 13% are singletons. The sample was blood. These receptors were obtained from a man aged 45 to 65 with Graves' ophthalmopathy. The conserved cysteine and the conserved F or W are not part of the CDR3 here. Fields, in order: J gene, V gene, CDR3 protein.

J gene: TRBJ1-2
V gene: TRBV30
CDR3 protein: AWSVVRSGGRGYGYT

J gene: TRBJ2-1
V gene: TRBV6-9
CDR3 protein: ASSNLAYEQF

J gene: TRBJ2-3
V gene: TRBV11-2
CDR3 protein: ASSLIDSRDTQY

J gene: TRBJ2-1
V gene: TRBV20-1
CDR3 protein: GGQTNSYNEQF

J gene: TRBJ1-1
V gene: TRBV20-1
CDR3 protein: SAEARDRNTEAF

J gene: TRBJ1-1
V gene: TRBV7-2
CDR3 protein: ASSLVSGSTEAF

J gene: TRBJ1-2
V gene: TRBV2
CDR3 protein: ASHGLSPGYT

J gene: TRBJ2-4
V gene: TRBV12-3/TRBV12-4
CDR3 protein: ASSSPLAGNIQY

J gene: TRBJ1-1
V gene: TRBV29-1
CDR3 protein: SVTRGASSEAF

J gene: TRBJ2-1
V gene: TRBV5-1
CDR3 protein: ATKVEGTYNEQF

J gene: TRBJ2-2
V gene: TRBV11-2
CDR3 protein: ASSLGLGTGELF

J gene: TRBJ2-2
V gene: TRBV24-1
CDR3 protein: ATRPDTGELF

J gene: TRBJ2-1
V gene: TRBV5-1
CDR3 protein: ASSLALGTSGWNEQF

J gene: TRBJ2-1
V gene: TRBV28
CDR3 protein: ASSRPSGTYNEQF

J gene: TRBJ1-4
V gene: TRBV25-1
CDR3 protein: ASSEVGQGKLF

J gene: TRBJ2-2
V gene: TRBV19
CDR3 protein: ASSIGPDTNTGELF